Listed below are T cell receptor beta chains from one sample, sequenced in a study of shared clonotypes between healthy human individuals. Assay: immunoSEQ multiplex PCR; the TCRdb copy retains only in-frame clones and omits some. Among hundreds of thousands of clones listed, around nine tenths were seen once. The specimen was memory CD8+ T cells sorted from blood. The receptors stem from a man aged 18 to 29 in good health. CDR3s include the opening cysteine and the closing phenylalanine or tryptophan. Fields, in order: V gene, clone size, J gene, D gene, CDR3 protein, CDR3 DNA. The D gene is left open where the match is weak. Size values are once, few and many counts, or a class for expanded clones, and some rows have none.

>TRBV5-6|-|TRBJ1-1|TRBD1
CASSRDSMNTEAFF
TGTGCCAGCAGCAGGGACAGTATGAACACTGAAGCTTTCTTT
>TRBV6-1|-|TRBJ2-7|TRBD1
CASILTGSNYEQYF
TGTGCCAGCATCCTGACAGGGTCCAATTACGAGCAGTACTTC
>TRBV7-7|-|TRBJ2-1|TRBD1
CASSLDRDPYNEQFF
TGTGCTAGCAGCTTGGACAGGGACCCCTACAATGAGCAGTTCTTC
>TRBV5-4|-|TRBJ2-3|TRBD1
CASSLEEGAADTQYF
TGTGCCAGCAGCTTGGAAGAGGGGGCAGCAGATACGCAGTATTTT
>TRBV7-9|-|TRBJ1-2|-
CASSLAPDGFNYGYTF
TGTGCCAGCAGCTTAGCGCCGGATGGTTTCAACTATGGCTACACCTTC
>TRBV5-8|-|TRBJ1-6|-
CASSWDWGDNNSPLHF
TGTGCCAGCAGCTGGGATTGGGGGGATAATAATTCACCCCTCCACTTT
>TRBV4-2|-|TRBJ2-7|TRBD1
CASSQVDRGYEQYF
TGTGCCAGCAGCCAAGTTGACAGGGGTTACGAGCAGTACTTC
>TRBV4-1|-|TRBJ2-7|-
CASSHNRDEQYF
TGCGCCAGCAGCCATAACAGGGACGAGCAGTACTTC
>TRBV7-9|-|TRBJ2-5|TRBD2
CASSLGLAGGETQYF
TGTGCCAGCAGCTTAGGACTAGCAGGTGGAGAGACCCAGTACTTC
>TRBV7-9|-|TRBJ1-2|-
CASSLAAAGADYTF
TGTGCCAGCAGCTTAGCAGCGGCAGGGGCCGATTACACCTTC
>TRBV7-9|-|TRBJ1-6|-
CASSLGGINSPLHF
TGTGCCAGCAGCTTAGGGGGCATTAATTCACCCCTCCACTTT
>TRBV9|-|TRBJ2-5|-
CASSVGSGETQYF
TGTGCCAGCAGCGTAGGGAGCGGAGAGACCCAGTACTTC
>TRBV19|-|TRBJ2-7|-
CASSAGSSYEQYF
TGTGCCAGTAGTGCAGGAAGCTCCTACGAGCAGTACTTC
>TRBV27|-|TRBJ1-1|-
CASRSGLSWNTEAFF
TGTGCCAGCAGGTCGGGGTTATCATGGAACACTGAAGCTTTCTTT
>TRBV7-6|-|TRBJ2-3|-
CASSLYTDTQYF
TGTGCCAGCAGCTTATACACAGATACGCAGTATTTT
>TRBV27|-|TRBJ2-7|TRBD1
CASSDQGVSYEQYF
TGTGCCAGCAGTGATCAGGGGGTCTCCTACGAGCAGTACTTC
>TRBV30|-|TRBJ2-5|TRBD2
CAWSVLAGDFWEETQYF
TGTGCCTGGAGTGTACTAGCGGGAGATTTTTGGGAAGAGACCCAGTACTTC
>TRBV11-2|-|TRBJ1-1|-
CASSLASGMAFF
TGTGCCAGCAGCTTAGCTTCAGGGATGGCTTTCTTT
>TRBV7-7|-|TRBJ2-5|-
CASSSDPGPQETQYF
TGTGCTAGCAGCTCCGATCCTGGGCCACAAGAGACCCAGTACTTC
>TRBV6-5|-|TRBJ2-1|-
CASSYSPRGERQFF
TGTGCCAGCAGTTATTCTCCCAGGGGGGAGCGTCAGTTCTTC
>TRBV7-9|-|TRBJ2-2|-
CASSPEASYTGELFF
TGTGCCAGCAGCCCGGAAGCAAGTTACACCGGGGAGCTGTTTTTT
>TRBV4-2|-|TRBJ2-1|TRBD2
CASSQEVGLALSTFF
TGTGCCAGCAGCCAAGAAGTCGGACTAGCCTTAAGTACGTTCTTC
>TRBV5-4|-|TRBJ1-2|TRBD1
CASSPPGGGYGYTF
TGTGCCAGCAGCCCCCCAGGGGGTGGGTATGGCTACACCTTC
>TRBV5-6|-|TRBJ2-5|TRBD2
CASSSGLAGGPSQETQYF
TGTGCCAGCAGCTCGGGACTAGCGGGAGGCCCCTCTCAAGAGACCCAGTACTTC
>TRBV6-5|-|TRBJ2-7|-
CASSYLGVYEQYF
TGTGCCAGCAGTTACTTAGGGGTTTACGAGCAGTACTTC
>TRBV19|-|TRBJ1-6|-
CASSITLRESNSPLHF
TGTGCCAGTAGTATTACTCTAAGGGAATCTAATTCACCCCTCCACTTT
>TRBV5-3|once|TRBJ2-7|-
CARSLYSSYEQYF
TGTGCCAGAAGCTTGTACAGCTCCTACGAGCAGTACTTC
>TRBV5-1|-|TRBJ1-1|-
CASSLNAQGVPEAFF
TGCGCCAGCAGCTTGAATGCCCAGGGCGTCCCTGAAGCTTTCTTT